What follows describes a single T cell receptor beta chain. In the authors' workflow: Estimation of nucleated cell counts relied on the amplification of reference gene primers. Assay: immunoSEQ multiplex PCR; the TCRdb copy retains only in-frame clones and omits some. The DNA was the basis for D and trimming; V, J and clone size are from that table. The sample shows 90,000 to 100,000 clones, 75% to 85% of them seen only once. This sample is part of a study of blood T cell repertoires in COVID-19. Looking at the study overall: Sites in the United States, Italy and Spain provided acute and convalescent COVID-19 samples. The cDNA or gDNA used as material had been derived from T cells, B-cell-depleted T cells, or PBMCs.

The sequencing input was peripheral blood. This clonotype originated in a man in his 70s with acute or convalescent COVID-19.

The chain's CDR3 is CASSQGGADTQYF. DNA for the CDR3: TGTGCCAGCAGCCAAGGCGGTGCAGATACGCAGTATTTT. The chain is built from TRBV14 and TRBJ2-3; no clear D. The CDR3 loop spans 13 amino acids. Germline CDR1 and CDR2: SGHDN and FVKESK. The ends were cut back, 1 base at V and 4 bases at J, with 6 bases in the middle.